The 30 T cell receptor beta chains below all came from one sample that was sequenced in a study of CD8 T cells in Susac syndrome. Random hexamers were used to reverse transcribe about 0.45 to 1 ug of RNA. TCRdb reprocessed the immunoSEQ multiplex PCR reads with MiXCR, giving one entry per CDR3 protein. The data contain more than 95,000 distinct CDR3 sequences, just under 95% of them seen just once; the ten biggest clones take up under 0.095%. The sequenced sample was CD4+ T cells from PBMCs. These receptors were collected from a human donor in good health.

The rearrangement joins TRBV14 to TRBJ2-2; D unresolved. The V end was cut by 0 bases, the J end by 0 bases, with 8 bases between. Germline CDR1 reads SGHDN; CDR2 reads FVKESK. The CDR3 consists of 16 residues. This CDR3 is CASSQDRLSNTGELFF. The DNA of the CDR3 is TGTGCCAGCAGCCAAGATAGACTTTCGAACACCGGGGAGCTGTTTTTT.

This chain uses TRBV4-3 with TRBJ2-7, with 10 bases identical to TRBD2. The CDR3 spans 17 residues. Germline trimming cut 0 bases from V and 5 bases from J; bases unmatched to any gene: 10. Germline assignment: CDR1 LGHNA and CDR2 YSLEER. The CDR3 spells CASSQEIGASGSHEQYF. In DNA form, the CDR3 reads TGCGCCAGCAGCCAAGAAATCGGGGCTAGCGGGAGCCACGAGCAGTACTTC.

The V gene is TRBV20-1, the J gene TRBJ2-6; D may be TRBD1 or TRBD2 (5 bases each). Trimming shortened V by 4 bases and J by 4 bases, and 11 bases separated the two germline ends. The CDR3 extends over 14 amino acids. The germline CDR1 and CDR2 sequences are DFQATT and SNEGSKA (reference sequence). The DNA of the CDR3 is TGCAGTGCTACCACTAGGGGCGGGGCCAACGTCCTGACTTTC. Translated: CSATTRGGANVLTF.

This chain uses TRBV11-2 with TRBJ2-1; D is possibly TRBD2 (6 bases). The CDR3 is made up of 13 amino acids. Germline CDR1 reads SGHAT; CDR2 reads FQNNGV. The V and J ends lost 3 bases and 7 bases respectively, with 10 bases between them. In nucleotides, the CDR3 is TGTGCCAGCAGCTTCGGACTAAATAATGAGCAGTTCTTC. This sequence encodes CASSFGLNNEQFF.

The chain joins TRBV5-1 to TRBJ1-1; D remains unclear. The CDR3 length is 13 residues. CDR1 is SGHRS and CDR2 is YFSETQ in the germline V gene. The V end was cut by 6 bases, the J end by 0 bases, with 9 bases between. The CDR3 DNA is TGCGCCAGCAACGTTGAAATGAACACTGAAGCTTTCTTT. Encoded protein: CASNVEMNTEAFF.

This clonotype turned up a few times. The chain couples TRBV7-2 to TRBJ2-3; TRBD2 might be the D (6 bases). This CDR3 region has 14 residues. CDR1 and CDR2 (germline): SGHTA, FQGNSA. The germline V and J ends were trimmed by 3 bases and 1 base, with 8 bases remaining between them. The CDR3 sequence: CASSFASGTDTQYF. In DNA form, the CDR3 reads TGTGCCAGCAGCTTCGCTAGCGGCACAGATACGCAGTATTTT.

The chain combines TRBV12-3 or TRBV12-4 with TRBJ2-3; 10 positions agree with TRBD1. CDR3 length: 16 amino acids. Unmatched junction bases numbered 10, after V lost 5 bases and J lost 5 bases. The CDR3 nucleotides are TGTGCCAGCAGTCCTCGCCGGGACAGGGGACGAGATACGCAGTATTTT. Translated: CASSPRRDRGRDTQYF.

The V and J genes are TRBV9 and TRBJ2-7, with TRBD1 identical over 7 bases. CDR1 and CDR2 (germline): SGDLS, YYNGEE. V lost 0 bases to trimming and J lost 4 bases; unmatched junction nucleotides: 4. The CDR3 runs to 14 residues. The CDR3 DNA reads TGTGCCAGCAGCGTAGATCGACAGGGATACGAGCAGTACTTC. Its translation is CASSVDRQGYEQYF. The full variable domain, with the rest looked up from reference TRBV9 and TRBJ2-7, is DSGVTQTPKHLITATGQRVTLRCSPRSGDLSVYWYQQSLDQGLQFLIQYYNGEERAKGNILERFSAQQFPDLHSELNLSSLELGDSALYFCASSVDRQGYEQYFGPGTRLTVT.

This clonotype was counted once. This chain joins TRBV29-1 and TRBJ2-7, with 10 bases fitting TRBD2. The ends lost 1 base at V and 9 bases at J; junction bases unmatched: 12. The V gene's germline CDR1 is SQVTM and CDR2 ANQGSEA. This CDR3 is 15 amino acids long. Here the CDR3 reads CSVEVSLAGASWQYF. The CDR3 DNA sequence: TGCAGCGTTGAAGTGAGCCTAGCGGGAGCTTCGTGGCAGTACTTC.

Turning to this clonotype: The junction departs from germline at one end; a sequencing error may be responsible. The chain uses TRBV27 and TRBJ1-4; 9 positions match TRBD1. The CDR3 is 15 residues long. Germline V gene data show CDR1 as MNHEY and CDR2 as SMNVEV (reference sequence). The DNA for the CDR3 is TGTGCCAGCAGTTTATTACAGGGGGCAGGAGAAAAACTTTTTTTT. Its protein is CASSLLQGAGEKLFF. The full variable domain, rest sourced from reference TRBV27 and TRBJ1-4, is EAQVTQNPRYLITVTGKKLTVTCSQNMNHEYMSWYRQDPGLGLRQIYYSMNVEVTDKGDVPEGYKVSRKEKRNFPLILESPSPNQTSLYFCASSLLQGAGEKLFFGSGTQLSVL.

The chain carries TRBV7-9 and TRBJ2-7, with D possibly being TRBD2 (5 bases). Deletions cut 8 bases from V and 5 bases from J, with 19 bases between. CDR1 and CDR2 (germline): SEHNR, FQNEAQ (reference sequence). CDR3 length: 14 amino acids. The CDR3 reads CASENLAGDNEQYF. The CDR3 nucleotides read TGTGCCAGCGAAAATCTAGCAGGAGATAACGAGCAGTACTTC.

V gene TRBV5-1 combines with J gene TRBJ1-4; no firm D call. There are 14 residues in the CDR3. V was cut by 1 base and J by 4 bases, with 8 bases left in between. Germline V gives CDR1 SGHRS, CDR2 YFSETQ. The CDR3 here is CASSLNPSNEKLFF. The CDR3 nucleotides are TGCGCCAGCAGCTTGAACCCTAGTAATGAAAAACTGTTTTTT.

The J gene is TRBJ1-1, the V gene TRBV12-3 or TRBV12-4; perhaps TRBD1 as D (6 bases). CDR3 length: 14 residues. With 3 bases removed from V and 2 bases from J, the gap between germline ends came to 10 bases. CDR3 amino acids: CASSFRGPNTEAFF. In DNA, the CDR3 is TGTGCCAGCAGTTTTCGGGGGCCTAACACTGAAGCTTTCTTT.

The chain links TRBV5-1 to TRBJ2-6; the match to TRBD2 covers 7 bases. V shed 3 bases, J shed 2 bases, and the junction held 5 bases outside the gene matches. This CDR3 spans 16 amino acids. Germline V lookup: CDR1 SGHRS, CDR2 YFSETQ. The chain's CDR3 is CASSWEGTTGANVLTF. The CDR3 nucleotides read TGCGCCAGCAGCTGGGAGGGAACCACTGGGGCCAACGTCCTGACTTTC.

The chain recombines TRBV20-1 with TRBJ1-1, with 8 bases that match TRBD1. The CDR3 runs to 13 residues. CDR1 is DFQATT and CDR2 is SNEGSKA in the germline V gene (reference sequence). J gave up 0 bases and V 7 bases, and 4 bases lay outside the gene matches. This CDR3 reads CSVTRGLNTEAFF. The CDR3 DNA reads as TGCAGTGTGACCAGGGGGCTGAACACTGAAGCTTTCTTT.

The rearrangement links TRBV6-2 or TRBV6-3 to TRBJ2-1, with 7 bases matching TRBD2. The CDR3 extends over 13 amino acids. J gave up 9 bases and V 6 bases, and 8 bases lay outside the gene matches. The V gene's germline CDR1 is MNHEY and CDR2 SVGEGT. Here the CDR3 reads CASRRTSPLEQFF. In DNA, the CDR3 is TGTGCCAGCAGGCGGACTAGTCCGCTTGAGCAGTTCTTC.

V is TRBV20-1 and J is TRBJ2-1, with 7 bases identical to TRBD2. The CDR3 extends over 14 amino acids. CDR1 and CDR2 from the germline V gene are DFQATT and SNEGSKA (reference sequence). Trimming cost V 6 bases and J 6 bases; bases outside gene matches: 11. CDR3 sequence: CSAPSGGSSNEQFF. The CDR3 DNA follows: TGCAGTGCCCCTTCCGGCGGGAGTTCCAATGAGCAGTTCTTC.

This clonotype was counted once. CDR3 region: CASTYGTSRSYEQYF. As DNA, the CDR3 is TGTGCCAGTACCTATGGGACGTCGAGGTCCTACGAGCAGTACTTC. The chain links TRBV19 to TRBJ2-7; D is tentatively TRBD1 or TRBD2 (5 bases each). The CDR3 has 15 amino acids. The V gene lost 7 bases and the J gene lost 1 base, with 17 bases spanning the gap. CDR1 and CDR2 (germline): LNHDA, SQIVND (reference sequence).

The chain employs TRBV18 and TRBJ1-1; 8 bases line up with TRBD1. Germline trimming cut 5 bases from V and 7 bases from J; bases unmatched to any gene: 9. The CDR3 contains 14 residues. Per the germline V gene, CDR1 is KGHSH and CDR2 is LQKENI. The CDR3 DNA is TGTGCCAGCTCAGTAACAGGGGGTAGTGGTGAAGCTTTCTTT. Encoded protein: CASSVTGGSGEAFF. The full variable domain, completed using reference TRBV18 and TRBJ1-1, is NAGVMQNPRHLVRRRGQEARLRCSPMKGHSHVYWYRQLPEEGLKFMVYLQKENIIDESGMPKERFSAEFPKEGPSILRIQQVVRGDSAAYFCASSVTGGSGEAFFGQGTRLTVV.

The V and J genes are TRBV20-1 and TRBJ2-5, with 7 bases lining up with TRBD1. CDR3 length: 12 residues. Looked up from germline, CDR1 is DFQATT and CDR2 is SNEGSKA (reference sequence). Trimming cost V 5 bases and J 4 bases; bases outside gene matches: 4. CDR3 in amino acids: CSALDRVETQYF. The CDR3 bases are TGCAGTGCTCTTGACAGGGTAGAGACCCAGTACTTC.

Here the CDR3 reads CASSQDDQEETQYF. In nucleotides, the CDR3 is TGCGCCAGCAGCCAAGATGACCAAGAAGAGACCCAGTACTTC. The chain is built from TRBV4-1 and TRBJ2-5; D remains ambiguous. This CDR3 has 14 residues. V was shortened by 0 bases and J by 3 bases, with 8 bases between the two germline ends. The germline CDR1 and CDR2 sequences are MGHRA and YSYEKL.

The chain uses TRBV20-1 and TRBJ1-2; no definite D call. The CDR3 spans 13 residues. Trimming removed 5 bases at V and 3 bases at J, with 13 bases between. Germline-derived CDR1 and CDR2 are DFQATT and SNEGSKA (reference sequence). CDR3 in amino acids: CSADTLTDYGYTF. CDR3 coding DNA: TGCAGTGCTGATACACTAACAGACTATGGCTACACCTTC.

This chain links TRBV2 with TRBJ2-3; unclear D gene. Germline V CDR1 and CDR2: SNHLY, FYNNEI. The CDR3 extends over 17 amino acids. V was shortened by 6 bases and J by 5 bases, with 24 bases between the two germline ends. The DNA of the CDR3 is TGTGCCAGCAGAGCCTTTGCTTACTCGGGCTCGGGAGATACGCAGTATTTT. Residues: CASRAFAYSGSGDTQYF.

The chain is built from TRBV19 and TRBJ2-3, with a weak D call TRBD1 (6 bases). CDR3 size: 13 residues. The germline CDR1 and CDR2 sequences are LNHDA and SQIVND (reference sequence). V lost 9 bases to trimming and J lost 6 bases, with 16 bases between them. Here the CDR3 DNA reads TGTGCCAGCTCCGGACAGACCGAGGATACGCAGTATTTT. Translation gives CASSGQTEDTQYF.

The chain uses TRBV6-6 and TRBJ2-3; tentative D call: TRBD1 (6 bases). The CDR3 runs 13 residues. V was cut by 4 bases and J by 10 bases, with 15 bases left in between. Germline V gene sequence: CDR1 MNHNY, CDR2 SVGAGI (reference sequence). The CDR3 loop is CASSSTTGRAQYF. The CDR3 region has the DNA TGTGCCAGCAGTTCTACTACAGGGAGAGCGCAGTATTTT.

This chain joins TRBV20-1 and TRBJ2-2; D is undetermined. This CDR3 is 13 amino acids long. The germline gives CDR1 DFQATT, CDR2 SNEGSKA (reference sequence). Trimming shortened V by 1 base and J by 6 bases, and 9 bases separated the two germline ends. CDR3 nucleotide sequence: TGCAGTGCTAGAGTCGTGTCGGCCGGGGAGCTGTTTTTT. Its translation is CSARVVSAGELFF.

The chain links TRBV7-6 to TRBJ2-7; 8 bases are a match to TRBD1. V shed 1 base, J shed 6 bases, and the junction held 8 bases outside the gene matches. Germline-derived CDR1 and CDR2 are SGHVS and FNYEAQ. The CDR3 covers 15 residues. The CDR3 here is CASSLEQGAQGEQYF. In DNA form, the CDR3 reads TGTGCCAGCAGCTTAGAGCAGGGGGCGCAGGGCGAGCAGTACTTC.

V is TRBV5-6 and J is TRBJ2-5; D is ambiguous. V was shortened by 1 base and J by 2 bases, with 12 bases between the two germline ends. The germline V gene encodes CDR1 SGHDT and CDR2 YYEEEE. This CDR3 contains 15 residues. The CDR3 region is CASSLNVGPQETQYF. The CDR3 bases are TGTGCCAGCAGCTTGAACGTGGGCCCTCAAGAGACCCAGTACTTC.

This clonotype came up a few times. This chain links TRBV7-2 with TRBJ1-1; D is undetermined. The CDR3 is 13 amino acids. V lost 5 bases and J 4 bases, leaving 11 bases between the germline ends. Germline V CDR1 and CDR2: SGHTA, FQGNSA. The DNA for the CDR3 is TGTGCCAGCAGCCTAGGACCCGTCACTGAAGCTTTCTTT. It encodes CASSLGPVTEAFF.

The chain is built from TRBV27 and TRBJ1-5; D uncertain. Germline V gene lookup returns CDR1 MNHEY and CDR2 SMNVEV (reference sequence). V lost 0 bases and J 7 bases, leaving 16 bases between the germline ends. The CDR3 is 16 amino acids. The DNA for the CDR3 is TGTGCCAGCAGTTTATCGCCCGGGATGGCCGGGCAGCCCCAGCATTTT. Translation gives CASSLSPGMAGQPQHF.